The TCR beta chain under discussion was sequenced for a study of tumor-infiltrating lymphocytes in primary liver carcinoma. Using a constant-region primer together with ProtoScript II reverse transcriptase, TCR beta cDNA was made from about 500 ng of total RNA. ARM-PCR, slightly modified, supplied the TCR beta libraries through three nested multiplex PCR rounds. The study ran its first two PCR rounds for nine to eleven cycles each, using TRBV1-TRBV30 forward primers and a C-beta reverse primer. TCRdb re-called the multiplex PCR reads through MiXCR, storing one row per CDR3 protein. The sample shows 100,000 or so distinct CDR3 sequences, roughly 80% of them seen only once. This CDR3 contains 14 residues. Germline-derived CDR1 and CDR2 are SGHNT and YENEEA. Study-wide points: Researchers report that only about 8-25% of top clones turned up in all five tumor regions.

As to this clonotype: What it recognizes is unknown. Relative to the germline gene, one junction end is altered; a read error may explain this.

Each 20-30 mg portion of unsorted bulk tissue served as the source for co-extraction of RNA and DNA. Tumor samples each held over 85% viable tumor cells. The sequence was obtained from a man aged 35 to 55 with primary liver carcinoma and hepatitis B virus infection. The chain uses TRBV11-3 and TRBJ2-1; no reliable D call. What was sequenced was liver tumor tissue from sampling region 3. Subset noted: tumor region T3, left-lateral pole. CDR3 in amino acids: CACGLGVSNNEQFF. Here the CDR3 DNA reads TGTGCCTGCGGCTTAGGCGTCTCGAACAATGAACAGTTCTTC. Filled out from reference TRBV11-3 and TRBJ2-1, the complete variable domain reads EAGVVQSPRYKIIEKKQPVAFWCNPISGHNTLYWYLQNLGQGPELLIRYENEEAVDDSQLPKDRFSAERLKGVDSTLKIQPAELGDSAVYLCACGLGVSNNEQFFGPGTRLTVL.